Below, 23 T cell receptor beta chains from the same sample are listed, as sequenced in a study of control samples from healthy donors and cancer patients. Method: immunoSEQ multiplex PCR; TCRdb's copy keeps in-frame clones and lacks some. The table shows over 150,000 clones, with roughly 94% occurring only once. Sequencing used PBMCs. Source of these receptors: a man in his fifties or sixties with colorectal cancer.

The CDR3 loop reads CATETGTGVYEQYF. CDR3 in DNA: TGTGCCACCGAGACCGGGACAGGGGTATACGAGCAGTACTTC. The chain has TRBV25-1 and TRBJ2-7; 10 nucleotides align to TRBD1. The length of the CDR3 is 14 residues. The V gene's germline CDR1 is MGHDK and CDR2 SYGVNS. The ends lost 10 bases at V and 4 bases at J; junction bases unmatched: 10.

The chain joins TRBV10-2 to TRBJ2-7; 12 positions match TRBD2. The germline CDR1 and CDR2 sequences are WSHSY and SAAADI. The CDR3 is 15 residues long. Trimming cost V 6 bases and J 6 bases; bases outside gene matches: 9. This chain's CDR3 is CASRPGLAGRGEQYF. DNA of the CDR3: TGCGCCAGCAGGCCCGGACTAGCGGGAAGAGGCGAGCAGTACTTC.

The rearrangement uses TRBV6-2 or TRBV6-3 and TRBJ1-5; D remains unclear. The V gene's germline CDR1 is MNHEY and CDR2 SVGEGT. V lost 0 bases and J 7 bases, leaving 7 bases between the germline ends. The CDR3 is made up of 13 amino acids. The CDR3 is CASSYSPGQPQHF. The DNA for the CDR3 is TGTGCCAGCAGTTACTCACCTGGCCAGCCCCAGCATTTT.

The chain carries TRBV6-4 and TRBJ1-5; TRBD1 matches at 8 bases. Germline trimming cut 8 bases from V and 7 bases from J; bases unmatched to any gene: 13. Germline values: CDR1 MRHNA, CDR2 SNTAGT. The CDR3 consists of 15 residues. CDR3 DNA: TGTGCCAGCGGCCCCCCCCGACAGGGGTGCCAGCCCCAGCATTTT. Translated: CASGPPRQGCQPQHF.

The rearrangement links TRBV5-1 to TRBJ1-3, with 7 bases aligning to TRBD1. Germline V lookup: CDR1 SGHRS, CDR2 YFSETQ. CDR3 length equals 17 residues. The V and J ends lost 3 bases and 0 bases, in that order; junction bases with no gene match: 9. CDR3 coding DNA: TGCGCCAGCAGCTCCGGGACAGACCGCCTCTCTGGAAACACCATATATTTT. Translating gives CASSSGTDRLSGNTIYF.

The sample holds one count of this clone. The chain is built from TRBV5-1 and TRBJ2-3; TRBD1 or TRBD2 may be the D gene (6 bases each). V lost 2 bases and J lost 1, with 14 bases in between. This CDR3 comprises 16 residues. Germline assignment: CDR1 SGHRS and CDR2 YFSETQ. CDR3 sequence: CASSLPGARGTDTQYF. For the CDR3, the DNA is TGCGCCAGCAGCTTACCGGGGGCTCGAGGCACAGATACGCAGTATTTT.

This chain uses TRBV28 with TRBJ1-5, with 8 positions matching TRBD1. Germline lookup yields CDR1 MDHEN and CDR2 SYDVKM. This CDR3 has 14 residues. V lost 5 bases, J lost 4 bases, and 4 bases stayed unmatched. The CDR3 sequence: CASSRTGFNQPQHF. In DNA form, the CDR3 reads TGTGCCAGCAGTCGGACAGGGTTTAATCAGCCCCAGCATTTT. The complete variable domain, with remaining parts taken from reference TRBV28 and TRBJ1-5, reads DVKVTQSSRYLVKRTGEKVFLECVQDMDHENMFWYRQDPGLGLRLIYFSYDVKMKEKGDIPEGYSVSREKKERFSLILESASTNQTSMYLCASSRTGFNQPQHFGDGTRLSIL.

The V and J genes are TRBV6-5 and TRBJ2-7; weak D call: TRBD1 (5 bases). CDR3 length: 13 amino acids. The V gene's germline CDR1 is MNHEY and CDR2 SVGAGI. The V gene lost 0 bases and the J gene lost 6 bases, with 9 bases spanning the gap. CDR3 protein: CASSYSSGSEQYF. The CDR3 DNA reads TGTGCCAGCAGTTACTCGTCAGGGTCCGAGCAGTACTTC.

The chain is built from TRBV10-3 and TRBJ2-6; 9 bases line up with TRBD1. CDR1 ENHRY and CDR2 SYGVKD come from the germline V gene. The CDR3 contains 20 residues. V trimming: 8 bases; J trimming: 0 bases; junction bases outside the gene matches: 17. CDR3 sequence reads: CAIGGRTGVYRLSGANVLTF. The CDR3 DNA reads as TGTGCCATCGGAGGTCGGACAGGGGTTTATCGTCTCTCTGGGGCCAACGTCCTGACTTTC.

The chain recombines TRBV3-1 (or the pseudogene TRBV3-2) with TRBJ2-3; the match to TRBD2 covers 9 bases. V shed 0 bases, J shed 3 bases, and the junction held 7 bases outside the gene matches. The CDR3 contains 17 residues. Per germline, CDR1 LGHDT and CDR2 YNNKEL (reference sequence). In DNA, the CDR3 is TGTGCCAGCAGCCAAGAAATGGGACTAGCAATAACAGATACGCAGTATTTT. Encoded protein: CASSQEMGLAITDTQYF.

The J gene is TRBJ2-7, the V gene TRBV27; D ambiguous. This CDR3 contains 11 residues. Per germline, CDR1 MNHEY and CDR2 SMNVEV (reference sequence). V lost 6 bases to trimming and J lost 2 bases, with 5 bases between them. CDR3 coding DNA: TGTGCCAGCAGCTCCGCCTACGAGCAGTACTTC. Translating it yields CASSSAYEQYF.

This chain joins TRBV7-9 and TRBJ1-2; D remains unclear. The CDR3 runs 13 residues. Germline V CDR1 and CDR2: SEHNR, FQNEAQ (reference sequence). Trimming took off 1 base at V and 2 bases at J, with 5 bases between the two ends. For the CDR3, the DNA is TGTGCCAGCAGCTTAGACGAGAACTATGGCTACACCTTC. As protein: CASSLDENYGYTF.

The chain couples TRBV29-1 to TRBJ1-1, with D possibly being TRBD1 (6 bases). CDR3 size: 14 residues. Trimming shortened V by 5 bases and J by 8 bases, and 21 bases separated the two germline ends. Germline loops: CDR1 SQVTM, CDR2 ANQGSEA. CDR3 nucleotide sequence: TGCAGCGTTCGAAAGGATGGGCCGACAGGCGAAGCTTTCTTT. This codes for CSVRKDGPTGEAFF.

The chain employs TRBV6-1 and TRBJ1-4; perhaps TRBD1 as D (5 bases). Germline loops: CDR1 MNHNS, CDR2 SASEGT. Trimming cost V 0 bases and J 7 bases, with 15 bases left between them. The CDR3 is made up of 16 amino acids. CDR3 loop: CASSEARFGGGEKLFF. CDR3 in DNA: TGTGCCAGCAGTGAAGCGAGGTTTGGGGGGGGTGAAAAACTGTTTTTT.

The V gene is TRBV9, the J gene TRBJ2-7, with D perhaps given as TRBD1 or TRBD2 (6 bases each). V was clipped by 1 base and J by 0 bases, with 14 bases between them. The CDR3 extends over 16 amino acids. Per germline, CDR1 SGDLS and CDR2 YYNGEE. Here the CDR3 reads CASSVLSGANSYEQYF. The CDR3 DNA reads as TGTGCCAGCAGCGTATTATCGGGGGCCAACTCCTACGAGCAGTACTTC.

DNA for the CDR3: TGTGCCAGCAGCTTAGGTGGGAGCCGGCGGCCTCGGGCCTACAATGAGCAGTTCTTC. Translating it yields CASSLGGSRRPRAYNEQFF. This chain uses TRBV11-2 with TRBJ2-1, with D perhaps matching TRBD2 (5 bases). This CDR3 comprises 19 residues. CDR1 is SGHAT, CDR2 FQNNGV, per germline. V was pared by 1 base and J by 2 bases, with 21 bases between.

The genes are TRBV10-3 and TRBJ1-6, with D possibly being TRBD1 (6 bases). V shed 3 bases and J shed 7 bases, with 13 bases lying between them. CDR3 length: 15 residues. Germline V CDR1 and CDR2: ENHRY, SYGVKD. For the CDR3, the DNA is TGTGCCATCAGTGAACAGGGACTTCAGAATTCACCCCTCCACTTT. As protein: CAISEQGLQNSPLHF.

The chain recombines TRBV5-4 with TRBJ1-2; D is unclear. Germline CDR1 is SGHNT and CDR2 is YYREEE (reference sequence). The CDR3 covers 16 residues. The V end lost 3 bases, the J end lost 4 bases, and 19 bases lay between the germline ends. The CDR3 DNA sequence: TGTGCCAGCAGCTCTACCAAGACGGGGAGTATCTATGGCTACACCTTC. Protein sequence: CASSSTKTGSIYGYTF. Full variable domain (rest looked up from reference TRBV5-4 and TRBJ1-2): ETGVTQSPTHLIKTRGQQVTLRCSSQSGHNTVSWYQQALGQGPQFIFQYYREEENGRGNFPPRFSGLQFPNYSSELNVNALELDDSALYLCASSSTKTGSIYGYTFGSGTRLTVV.

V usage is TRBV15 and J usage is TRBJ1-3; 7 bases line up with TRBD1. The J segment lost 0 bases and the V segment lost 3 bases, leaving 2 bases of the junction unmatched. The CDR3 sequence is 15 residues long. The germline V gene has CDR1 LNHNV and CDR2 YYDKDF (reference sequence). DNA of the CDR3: TGTGCCACCAGCAGTGGGACAGTCTCTGGAAACACCATATATTTT. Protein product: CATSSGTVSGNTIYF.

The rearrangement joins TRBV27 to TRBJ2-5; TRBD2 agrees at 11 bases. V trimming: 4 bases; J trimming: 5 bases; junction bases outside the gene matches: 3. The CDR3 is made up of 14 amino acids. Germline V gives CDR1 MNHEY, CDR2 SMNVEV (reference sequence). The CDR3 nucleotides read TGTGCCAGCAGTTCGGGACTAGCGGCGGAGACCCAGTACTTC. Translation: CASSSGLAAETQYF.

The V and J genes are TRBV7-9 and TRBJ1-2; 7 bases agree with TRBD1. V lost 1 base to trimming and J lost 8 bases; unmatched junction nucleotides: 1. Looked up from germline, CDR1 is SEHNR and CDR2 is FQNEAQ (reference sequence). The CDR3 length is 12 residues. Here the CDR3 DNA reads TGTGCCAGCAGCTTAGTGACAGGGGGCTACACCTTC. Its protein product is CASSLVTGGYTF.

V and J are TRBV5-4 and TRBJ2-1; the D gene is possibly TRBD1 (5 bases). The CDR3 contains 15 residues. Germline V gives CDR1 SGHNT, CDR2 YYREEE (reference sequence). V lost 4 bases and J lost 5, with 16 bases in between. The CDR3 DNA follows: TGTGCCAGCAGCGGTGACAGAATGGGTCACAATGAGCAGTTCTTC. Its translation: CASSGDRMGHNEQFF.

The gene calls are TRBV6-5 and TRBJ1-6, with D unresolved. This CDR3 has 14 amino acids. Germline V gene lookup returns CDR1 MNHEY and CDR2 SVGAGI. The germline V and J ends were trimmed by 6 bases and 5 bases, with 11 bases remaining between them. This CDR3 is CASRRETDNSPLHF. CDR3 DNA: TGTGCCAGCAGAAGGGAAACAGATAATTCACCCCTCCACTTT.